The 17 T cell receptor beta chains listed next were all sequenced from one sample in a study of shared clonotypes between healthy human individuals. Assay used: immunoSEQ multiplex PCR; TCRdb lists only in-frame clones, some missing. Here the sample spans about 1.1 million clones, 75% to 85% being singletons. The sequencing input was memory CD4+ T cells from PBMCs. The subset is: CD45RA-negative fraction. Receptors were obtained from a man aged 18 to 29 in good health. Some clones in this sample may be carry-over from other donors' samples.

This clone was observed a single time. V is TRBV5-6 and J is TRBJ1-1; D is uncertain. The CDR3 contains 14 residues. Trimming shortened V by 4 bases and J by 3 bases, and 13 bases separated the two germline ends. Germline V lookup: CDR1 SGHDT, CDR2 YYEEEE. CDR3 amino acids: CASSQRSSHTEAFF. The CDR3 DNA sequence: TGTGCCAGCAGCCAAAGGAGCAGCCACACTGAAGCTTTCTTT.

V gene TRBV7-8 combines with J gene TRBJ2-7; 10 bases line up with TRBD1. The CDR3 contains 17 residues. Trimming removed 5 bases from V and 3 bases from J; junction bases left unmatched: 13. The germline V gene has CDR1 SGHVS and CDR2 FQNEAQ. CDR3 sequence (DNA): TGTGCCAGCAGCCAAAAAACCGGGACAGGGGATTTCTACGAGCAGTACTTC. It codes for CASSQKTGTGDFYEQYF. The full variable domain, with the rest looked up from reference TRBV7-8 and TRBJ2-7, is GAGVSQSPRYKVAKRGQDVALRCDPISGHVSLFWYQQALGQGPEFLTYFQNEAQLDKSGLPSDRFFAERPEGSVSTLKIQRTQQEDSAVYLCASSQKTGTGDFYEQYFGPGTRLTVT.

Concerning this clone: This specimen includes other DNA sequences encoding the same CDR3. The chain recombines TRBV18 with TRBJ2-7, with 7 positions matching TRBD1. Looked up from germline, CDR1 is KGHSH and CDR2 is LQKENI. The CDR3 spans 13 residues. Trimming cost V 1 base and J 5 bases; bases outside gene matches: 2. The CDR3 nucleotides read TGTGCCAGCTCACCACAGGGGGCCCACGAGCAGTACTTC. Its protein is CASSPQGAHEQYF.

V and J are TRBV6-5 and TRBJ1-6; possibly TRBD1 for D (6 bases). V was shortened by 5 bases and J by 10 bases, with 12 bases between the two germline ends. Germline assignment: CDR1 MNHEY and CDR2 SVGAGI. The CDR3 is 13 residues long. Here the CDR3 reads CASSATQGSPLHF. Here the CDR3 DNA reads TGTGCCAGCAGTGCTACCCAGGGGTCACCCCTCCACTTT.

The chain joins TRBV28 to TRBJ1-2; 7 bases match TRBD1. Trimming took 11 bases from V and 2 from J; bases not matched to a gene: 8. Germline CDR1 is MDHEN and CDR2 is SYDVKM. CDR3 size: 13 residues. For the CDR3, the DNA is TGTGCCTGCCACAGGGGTATGAACTATGGCTACACCTTC. It is translated as CACHRGMNYGYTF.

Only a few counts were recorded for this clone. The gene calls are TRBV7-8 and TRBJ1-1; 9 bases are a match to TRBD1. CDR3 size: 14 residues. Germline lookup yields CDR1 SGHVS and CDR2 FQNEAQ. Unmatched junction bases numbered 7, after V lost 5 bases and J lost 6 bases. The CDR3, as DNA: TGTGCCAGCAGCGGCCGGGACAGGGACTCTGAAGCTTTCTTT. Its translation is CASSGRDRDSEAFF. Drawing the rest from reference TRBV7-8 and TRBJ1-1, the complete variable domain is GAGVSQSPRYKVAKRGQDVALRCDPISGHVSLFWYQQALGQGPEFLTYFQNEAQLDKSGLPSDRFFAERPEGSVSTLKIQRTQQEDSAVYLCASSGRDRDSEAFFGQGTRLTVV.

The chain combines TRBV9 with TRBJ2-5, with D possibly matching TRBD2 (5 bases). Germline CDR1 reads SGDLS; CDR2 reads YYNGEE. The CDR3 totals 16 residues. V lost 0 bases and J 6 bases, leaving 18 bases between the germline ends. CDR3 in DNA: TGTGCCAGCAGCGTAGAAAACGGACTTAACGGGAAGACCCAGTACTTC. It translates to CASSVENGLNGKTQYF.

The gene calls are TRBV7-9 and TRBJ1-1; TRBD1 agrees at 7 bases. The CDR3 sequence is 12 residues long. Trimming removed 5 bases from V and 9 bases from J; junction bases left unmatched: 6. Germline loops: CDR1 SEHNR, CDR2 FQNEAQ (reference sequence). The chain's CDR3 is CASSRTGAQAFF. The CDR3 DNA sequence: TGTGCCAGCAGCCGGACAGGCGCTCAAGCTTTCTTT.

This clone was recorded a few times. The chain has TRBV6-5 and TRBJ2-2; no definite D call. Trimming stripped 4 bases from V and 8 bases from J, with 14 bases between. There are 14 residues in the CDR3. Germline V lookup: CDR1 MNHEY, CDR2 SVGAGI. CDR3 in DNA: TGTGCCAGCAGTTTCCGGGTGCTCAGGGGGGAGCTGTTTTTT. Translating gives CASSFRVLRGELFF.

This sequence joins TRBV5-4 and TRBJ1-1; possibly TRBD1 for D (5 bases). Trimming pared 1 base from V and 6 bases from J, leaving 16 bases between. Germline V gene data show CDR1 as SGHNT and CDR2 as YYREEE (reference sequence). The CDR3 totals 15 residues. CDR3 in amino acids: CASSLTGRAAAEAFF. As DNA, the CDR3 is TGTGCCAGCAGCTTGACTGGCAGGGCCGCCGCTGAAGCTTTCTTT.

The CDR3 region has the DNA TGTGCCTGGAGCCCTTTCACCTATGGCTACACCTTC. It codes for CAWSPFTYGYTF. The gene calls are TRBV30 and TRBJ1-2; unclear D gene. V dropped 3 bases and J dropped 4 bases, with 9 bases sitting between them. Germline V gives CDR1 GTSNPN, CDR2 SVGIG (reference sequence). This CDR3 spans 12 amino acids.

The rearrangement joins TRBV5-4 to TRBJ1-4; unclear D gene. V lost 4 bases and J 8 bases, leaving 18 bases between the germline ends. Germline CDR1 and CDR2: SGHNT and YYREEE (reference sequence). CDR3 length: 15 amino acids. The CDR3 nucleotides are TGTGCCAGCAGCCGAGCCTCAAATCGTGACGAAAAACTGTTTTTT. It yields the protein CASSRASNRDEKLFF.

The rearrangement joins TRBV6-1 to TRBJ2-5; D could derive from TRBD1 or TRBD2 (5 bases each). Germline loops: CDR1 MNHNS, CDR2 SASEGT. The V and J ends lost 7 bases and 0 bases respectively, with 9 bases between them. This CDR3 contains 13 residues. The CDR3 DNA is TGTGCCAGCACGGGGACGGACCAAGAGACCCAGTACTTC. It encodes CASTGTDQETQYF.

The chain joins TRBV7-8 to TRBJ2-1, with a tentative D call TRBD2 (6 bases). Germline CDR1 is SGHVS and CDR2 is FQNEAQ. V lost 1 base to trimming and J lost 7 bases, with 17 bases between them. This CDR3 region has 16 residues. CDR3 loop: CASSLGGTYAGNEQFF. The CDR3 region has the DNA TGTGCCAGCAGCTTAGGCGGAACTTATGCGGGGAATGAGCAGTTCTTC.

This clone was seen a single time. The chain combines TRBV7-9 with TRBJ2-7; D is ambiguous. Trimming shortened V by 5 bases and J by 5 bases, and 19 bases separated the two germline ends. The CDR3 has 15 residues. Germline V gene sequence: CDR1 SEHNR, CDR2 FQNEAQ (reference sequence). CDR3 DNA sequence: TGTGCCAGCAGCCAAGATGACGACCCTCTAAACGAGCAGTACTTC. Its translation: CASSQDDDPLNEQYF.

The chain links TRBV10-2 to TRBJ2-5, with TRBD2 as a possible D gene (5 bases). V was cut by 6 bases and J by 1 base, with 9 bases left in between. The germline V gene encodes CDR1 WSHSY and CDR2 SAAADI. The CDR3 has 13 amino acids. In DNA form, the CDR3 reads TGCGCCAGCAGGTCCGGACTCCAAGAGACCCAGTACTTC. Translated: CASRSGLQETQYF.

J is TRBJ1-2 and V is TRBV2, with D tentatively TRBD1 (5 bases). V lost 3 bases and J lost 8, with 19 bases in between. Germline V gives CDR1 SNHLY, CDR2 FYNNEI. The CDR3 has 15 amino acids. The CDR3 region is CASSDGGLVSAGYTF. The CDR3, as DNA: TGTGCCAGCAGTGATGGGGGTTTGGTCTCGGCCGGCTACACCTTC.